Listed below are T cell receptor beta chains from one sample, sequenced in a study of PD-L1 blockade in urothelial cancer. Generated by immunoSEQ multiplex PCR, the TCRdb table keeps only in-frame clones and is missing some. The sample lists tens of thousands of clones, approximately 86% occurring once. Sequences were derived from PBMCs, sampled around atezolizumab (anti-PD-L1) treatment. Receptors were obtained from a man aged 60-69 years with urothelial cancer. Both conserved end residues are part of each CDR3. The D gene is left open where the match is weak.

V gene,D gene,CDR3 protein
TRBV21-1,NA,CASSRDSGNTEAFF
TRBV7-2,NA,CASSLDSDNSNQPQHF
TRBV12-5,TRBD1,CASAKGDRAFMNTEAFF
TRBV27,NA,CASQRQLSYNSPLHF
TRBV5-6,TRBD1,CASRTTGIGNTIYF
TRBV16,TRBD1,CASSQISGTGTYEQYF
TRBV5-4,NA,CASSLFRGSPLHF
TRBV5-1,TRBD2,CASSWTSGAQETQYF
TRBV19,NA,CASSWRSGYGYTF
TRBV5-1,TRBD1,CASSLRGQGRQPQHF
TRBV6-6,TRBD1,CASSYSIQGANEQFF
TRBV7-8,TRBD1,CASSLGDRGRVYEQYF
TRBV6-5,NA,CASSFRGSKNIQYF
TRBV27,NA,CASSWQGFTDTQYF
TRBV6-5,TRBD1,CASSYSDRAGELFF
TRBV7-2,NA,CASSMNVLAGEQYF
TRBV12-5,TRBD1,CASGLGRGRDRDGQPQHF
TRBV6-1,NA,CASDQADTQYF
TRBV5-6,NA,CASSARREQYF
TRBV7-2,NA,CASSSPGSSYNEQFF
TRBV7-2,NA,CASSAGTRNQPQHF
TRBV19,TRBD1,CASSMAGGDYGYTF
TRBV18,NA,CASSPGGETQYF
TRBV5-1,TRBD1,CASSPDRHYGYTF
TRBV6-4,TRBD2,CASTLLGSSGGFQETQYF
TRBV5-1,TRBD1,CASSGQGDDGYTF
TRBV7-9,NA,CASSFQVNYGYTF
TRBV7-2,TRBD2,CASSLGSSGRNNEQFF
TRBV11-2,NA,CASSLVGGLRTEAFF
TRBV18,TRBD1,CASSPSPTGTRQPQHF
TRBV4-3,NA,CASSQESVRGTGANVLTF